This T cell receptor beta chain was observed in a study of shared clonotypes between healthy human individuals. Terminally differentiated effector memory CD45RA+ cells were excluded from the naive CD8 cells, which were CD45RO-negative and positively selected for CCR7. The CDR3 has 14 residues. In germline, CDR1 is SGHAT, CDR2 FQNNGV. V dropped 4 bases and J dropped 6 bases, with 15 bases sitting between them. General study findings and limits: Clonotypes which were not shared had lower generation probabilities than clonotypes that all four donors shared. The sharing of about 5.3% of naive CD4 clonotypes was seen across a handful of donors.

Deep-level settings were used for running the assay. Only in-frame clones appear in the TCRdb table, and some are missing; sequencing was by immunoSEQ multiplex PCR. The repertoire has under 1 million clones, roughly 92% of them found once; the top ten carry under 30%. Worth noting for this clone: Its target is unknown.

Input material: naive CD8+ T cells sorted from blood. The receptor was isolated from a man aged 30 to 45 in good health. V is TRBV11-2 and J is TRBJ2-5; D is undetermined. The CDR3: CASSSLKGGQTQYF. The CDR3, as DNA: TGTGCCAGCAGCTCCCTAAAGGGTGGTCAGACCCAGTACTTC.